The rows below give T cell receptor beta chains drawn from one sample of a study of cytomegalovirus exposure and HLA in healthy donors. The assay was immunoSEQ multiplex PCR, and TCRdb's table has in-frame clones only and misses some. Counted here are around 150,000 clones, 50% to 75% occurring once; the ten biggest clones make up under 7.5%. Sequenced material: PBMCs. The origin of the receptors is a woman aged 60-70 years in good health and CMV-seropositive. Both conserved end residues are part of each CDR3. D genes are given only for firm matches. Only part of the rows carry a size: once, few, many, or a class if the clone is expanded.

j_call,d_call,clone_size,v_call,cdr3_nt,cdr3_aa
TRBJ2-5,TRBD2,NA,TRBV19,TGTGCCAGTAGCGGACTAGCGGGATTCGGAGAGACCCAGTACTTC,CASSGLAGFGETQYF
TRBJ2-1,TRBD1,NA,TRBV2,TGTGCCAGCAGTCGGACAGGCTTAAATGAGCAGTTCTTC,CASSRTGLNEQFF
TRBJ2-1,NA,few,TRBV6-5,TGTGCCAGCAGCCCCATGGTACAGATAGCGAATGAGCAGTTCTTC,CASSPMVQIANEQFF
TRBJ1-3,TRBD1,NA,TRBV10-3,TGTGCCATCAGTGACCCGGGACAGGGAAACACCATATATTTT,CAISDPGQGNTIYF
TRBJ2-7,TRBD1,NA,TRBV5-6,TGTGCCAGCAGCTGGAGCACGGTGGGACAGGGAATATACGAGCAGTACTTC,CASSWSTVGQGIYEQYF
TRBJ2-7,NA,NA,TRBV7-8,TGTGCCAGCAGCTTACTTAATAACTATGGGGAGCAGTACTTC,CASSLLNNYGEQYF
TRBJ2-1,TRBD1,few,TRBV6-6,TGTGCCAGCAGTTTTGACAGGGCGGCCAATGAGCAGTTCTTC,CASSFDRAANEQFF
TRBJ1-1,NA,few,TRBV13,TGTGCCACCGGACTGGGAAGGAACACTGAAGCTTTCTTT,CATGLGRNTEAFF
TRBJ2-7,TRBD1,NA,TRBV29-1,TGCAGCGTCGCAAGACCTCAGGGGGCGATAGGTGAGCAGTACTTC,CSVARPQGAIGEQYF
TRBJ2-1,TRBD2,NA,TRBV4-1,TGCGCCAGCAGCCGTTCACAACCCGGGACTAGCGGGAGGGATGAGCAGTTCTTC,CASSRSQPGTSGRDEQFF
TRBJ1-6,TRBD1,NA,TRBV27,TGTGCCAGCAGTCCTCGACAGGGTTGGTCACCCCTCCACTTT,CASSPRQGWSPLHF
TRBJ2-7,TRBD1,once,TRBV6-5,TGTGCCAGCAGTCTCGGGACAGGGGACTTGTACGAGCAGTACTTC,CASSLGTGDLYEQYF
TRBJ2-1,NA,NA,TRBV5-8,TGTGCCAGCAGCTTCGAAGGCTGGTTAGCGGAGAGGCGGAATGAGCAGTTCTTC,CASSFEGWLAERRNEQFF
TRBJ2-2,NA,once,TRBV7-9,TGTGCCAGCAGCCGAAGACTGGGGGGCACCGGGGAGCTGTTTTTT,CASSRRLGGTGELFF
TRBJ2-2,TRBD1,NA,TRBV28,TGTGCCAGCAGTTTTTCGGTATTGAAGGACAGGGGGCTCCTCGCGAACACCGGGGAGCTGTTTTTT,CASSFSVLKDRGLLANTGELFF
TRBJ2-2,TRBD1,few,TRBV7-6,TGTGCCAGCAGCTTAGAGGGGGCTGGCGGGGAGCTGTTTTTT,CASSLEGAGGELFF
TRBJ2-7,TRBD2,NA,TRBV7-2,TGTGCCAGCAGCTTAACGGGAGGAGTCTACGAGCAGTACTTC,CASSLTGGVYEQYF
TRBJ2-5,NA,NA,TRBV18,TGTGCCAGCTCACCATCGCAGCGGTTGGTCCAAGAGACCCAGTACTTC,CASSPSQRLVQETQYF
TRBJ2-5,TRBD2,NA,TRBV5-1,TGCGCCAGCAGTTTGGGACTAGCGGGAGGGCAGGAAGAGACCCAGTACTTC,CASSLGLAGGQEETQYF
TRBJ2-1,TRBD2,NA,TRBV15,TGTGCCACCAGCAGAGGCGGGAGCTCCTACAATGAGCAGTTCTTC,CATSRGGSSYNEQFF
TRBJ1-3,NA,NA,TRBV21-1,TGTGCCAGCAGCTACAGGGGAGTCTCTGGAAACACCATATATTTT,CASSYRGVSGNTIYF
TRBJ2-1,TRBD2,NA,TRBV4-1,TGCGCCAGCAGCCCCGGACTAGCGCGGTCCTACAATGAGCAGTTCTTC,CASSPGLARSYNEQFF
TRBJ2-1,NA,once,TRBV7-2,TGTGCCAGCAGCTTAGAGGTCCAGGGTGCCTCGTTCTTC,CASSLEVQGASFF
TRBJ2-7,NA,NA,TRBV25-1,TGTGCCAGCAGCCCCGATATCGGGCAGTACTTC,CASSPDIGQYF
TRBJ1-3,TRBD1,few,TRBV2,TGTGCCAGCAGTATGGACAGGGGAAACACCATATATTTT,CASSMDRGNTIYF
TRBJ2-3,NA,NA,TRBV13,TGTGCCAGCAGCTTATCGGGCGGGAGCACAGATACGCAGTATTTT,CASSLSGGSTDTQYF
TRBJ2-7,NA,few,TRBV5-1,TGCGCCAGCAGCTTAGGCGGGGTAGCCTACGAGCAGTACTTC,CASSLGGVAYEQYF
TRBJ2-2,NA,once,TRBV19,TGTGCCAGCGGGGGGCCCCGGGAACCGGCCTCCGGGGAGCTGTTTTTT,CASGGPREPASGELFF
TRBJ2-1,TRBD2,few,TRBV10-3,TGTGCCATCACCGCGGGAGAGGATGAGCAGTTCTTC,CAITAGEDEQFF
TRBJ2-7,TRBD2,NA,TRBV4-3,TGCGCCAGCAGCCAAGAACGACTAGCGGGACCGTACGAGCAGTACTTC,CASSQERLAGPYEQYF
TRBJ2-2,NA,few,TRBV27,TGTGCCAGCAGTTTCTATCAATCGAACACCGGGGAGCTGTTTTTT,CASSFYQSNTGELFF
TRBJ2-2,TRBD1,NA,TRBV27,TGTGCCAGCAGCTTCGGTACAGGGGGCACCGGGGAGCTGTTTTTT,CASSFGTGGTGELFF
TRBJ1-1,NA,NA,TRBV6-5,TGTGCCAGCAGTTTGACCCAGGGTGTACAAACTGAAGCTTTCTTT,CASSLTQGVQTEAFF
TRBJ2-5,NA,NA,TRBV5-1,TGCGCCAGCAGCTTGGCCCCCGGGACACCCCAAGAGACCCAGTACTTC,CASSLAPGTPQETQYF
TRBJ1-2,NA,NA,TRBV28,TGTGCCAGCAGTCCACTAACGACGGACAGCTATGGCTACACCTTC,CASSPLTTDSYGYTF
TRBJ2-5,TRBD1,NA,TRBV19,TGTGCCAGTAGCAAGACCGGGACAGCCCAAGAGACCCAGTACTTC,CASSKTGTAQETQYF
TRBJ1-1,NA,NA,TRBV6-5,TGTGCCAGCAGTCGACAGAACATGAACACTGAAGCTTTCTTT,CASSRQNMNTEAFF
TRBJ2-3,TRBD1,NA,TRBV10-2,TGCGCCAGCACTCTGACAGGGGCCAGCACAGATACGCAGTATTTT,CASTLTGASTDTQYF
TRBJ1-1,NA,NA,TRBV4-1,TGCGCCAGCAGCCAAGAAATTAGACAGGACGCGGCTTTCTTT,CASSQEIRQDAAFF
TRBJ1-1,NA,NA,TRBV2,TGTGCCAGCAGACAGGGCAAAACTGAAGCTTTCTTT,CASRQGKTEAFF
TRBJ2-5,TRBD2,NA,TRBV25-1,TGTGCCAGCAGTGCCCGGCCGGGACTAGGGATCGGGGAGACCCAGTACTTC,CASSARPGLGIGETQYF
TRBJ2-7,TRBD2,NA,TRBV4-3,TGCGCCAGCAGCCAAGGTGTCCGGACTAGCGGGACCTACGAGCAGTACTTC,CASSQGVRTSGTYEQYF
TRBJ2-7,NA,NA,TRBV11-2,TGTGCCAGCAGCATGGGACAAATCTACGAGCAGTACTTC,CASSMGQIYEQYF
TRBJ2-7,NA,few,TRBV25-1,TGTGCCAGCAGTGAAAAAGCTTGGGAGCAGTACTTC,CASSEKAWEQYF
TRBJ2-1,NA,NA,TRBV6-1,TGTGCCAGCAGCTACAGGGCGAGCTCCTACAATGAGCAGTTCTTC,CASSYRASSYNEQFF
TRBJ1-2,NA,NA,TRBV6-5,TGTGCCAGCAGTCTTGGGGGGTCTTACGGCTACACCTTC,CASSLGGSYGYTF
TRBJ2-3,NA,NA,TRBV7-2,TGTGCCAGCAGTCCGGGGACTTCCCAGGCAGATACGCAGTATTTT,CASSPGTSQADTQYF
TRBJ2-7,TRBD2,NA,TRBV4-2,TGTGCCAGCAGCCAAGATTTTAGCGGGAGGACCCACGAGCAGTACTTC,CASSQDFSGRTHEQYF
TRBJ2-1,NA,NA,TRBV27,TGTGCCAGCGCCCGGGGATCCTACAATGAGCAGTTCTTC,CASARGSYNEQFF